This T cell receptor beta chain was found in a study of blood T cell repertoires in COVID-19. Losses at the gene ends were 1 base for V and 0 bases for J; bases not matched to a gene: 5. The germline gives CDR1 SGHAT, CDR2 FQNNGV. CDR3 length: 16 residues. Measured with immunoSEQ multiplex PCR; TCRdb has only the in-frame clones, and not every one. The repertoire holds approximately 270,000 clones, around 84% seen once, with over 1.5% in the top ten. V is TRBV11-2 and J is TRBJ1-1, with TRBD1 matching over 7 bases. This receptor was obtained from a man in his forties who had recovered from COVID-19. Sequenced material: PBMCs or T cells enriched from blood (not recorded which). CDR3 region: CASSLGGGPMNTEAFF. The DNA for the CDR3 is TGTGCCAGCAGCTTAGGAGGGGGCCCCATGAACACTGAAGCTTTCTTT. The whole variable domain, filled in from reference TRBV11-2 and TRBJ1-1, reads EAGVAQSPRYKIIEKRQSVAFWCNPISGHATLYWYQQILGQGPKLLIQFQNNGVVDDSQLPKDRFSAERLKGVDSTLKIQPAKLEDSAVYLCASSLGGGPMNTEAFFGQGTRLTVV.